This TCR beta chain comes out of a study of T cell changes during pregnancy in multiple sclerosis. The V and J ends lost 5 bases and 8 bases respectively, with 22 bases between them. Per germline, CDR1 MNHEY and CDR2 SMNVEV (reference sequence). The CDR3 has 17 residues. The assay was immunoSEQ multiplex PCR, and TCRdb's table has in-frame clones only and misses some. The data hold roughly 40,000 clones, with roughly 92% observed a single time. The input for sequencing was CD4+ T cells from peripheral blood mononuclear cells, taken in the first trimester of pregnancy. V gene TRBV27 combines with J gene TRBJ1-6; D possibly corresponds to TRBD1 (5 bases). The receptor's source is a female donor with multiple sclerosis, enrolled in a pregnancy study. The CDR3 sequence is CASSPSPTVGFDSPLHF. The CDR3 nucleotides read TGTGCCAGCAGTCCCTCCCCGACAGTGGGTTTTGATTCACCCCTCCACTTT.